This is a list of T cell receptor beta chains from one sample in a study of a mutant IDH1 vaccine in newly diagnosed glioma. For these receptors, no antigen is known. The data were produced by immunoSEQ multiplex PCR, yet TCRdb's version contains in-frame clones alone and is incomplete. The sample has tens of thousands of clones, about 92% seen once. Material: PBMCs, obtained from a glioma patient whose treatment included an IDH1 peptide vaccine. The receptors here all came from a man aged 50 to 59 with glioma. The CDR3 runs from the conserved cysteine through the conserved F or W. Fields, in order: J gene, V gene, clone size, D gene, CDR3 DNA, CDR3 protein. A D gene is named only where the DNA matches it firmly. Size is stated for part of the rows, as once, few or many counts, or as a class when the clone is expanded.

>TRBJ2-1|TRBV27|.|TRBD1
TGTGCCAGCAGTCCCCCAGTGGGGACAGTCCACAATGAGCAGTTCTTC
CASSPPVGTVHNEQFF
>TRBJ2-7|TRBV5-4|.|TRBD1
TGTGCCAGCACCGTCGTAGGACAGGGGGTCTACGAGCAGTACTTC
CASTVVGQGVYEQYF
>TRBJ1-2|TRBV19|.|.
TGTGCCAGTAGACCACGGACGGAAAAAGCCAACTATGGCTACACCTTC
CASRPRTEKANYGYTF
>TRBJ2-7|TRBV9|.|TRBD1
TGTGCCAGCAGCGTAGGGACAGGGGGGGACTACGAGCAGTACTTC
CASSVGTGGDYEQYF
>TRBJ1-4|TRBV19|.|.
TGTGCCAGTAGTGTAACAGGGAGGAGAGTCACTAATGAAAAACTGTTTTTT
CASSVTGRRVTNEKLFF
>TRBJ1-1|TRBV10-3|.|.
TGTGCCATCAGTGTAAGGACGGTAGGGGTCGGCACTGAAGCTTTCTTT
CAISVRTVGVGTEAFF
>TRBJ2-7|TRBV6-1|.|.
TGTGCCAGCAGTGAACAGCCGCTCCTACAGTACGAGCAGTACTTC
CASSEQPLLQYEQYF
>TRBJ1-2|TRBV7-9|.|TRBD1
TGTGCCAGCAGCGGACAGGGCTACTATGGCTACACCTTC
CASSGQGYYGYTF
>TRBJ2-2|TRBV6-5|.|TRBD2
TGTGCCAGCAGTTACTCGCCTAGCGGGATAGGGGAGCTGTTTTTT
CASSYSPSGIGELFF
>TRBJ2-7|TRBV4-1|.|TRBD1
TGCGCCAGTAGCTTTGGGACAGGGACGTACGAGCAGTACTTC
CASSFGTGTYEQYF
>TRBJ1-6|TRBV27|few|.
TGTGCCAGCAGTTTCGGAAGCGGGGCACCCCTCCACTTT
CASSFGSGAPLHF
>TRBJ1-1|TRBV19|.|.
TGTGCCAGTAGTATAGGAATGGGGGGGAACACTGAAGCTTTCTTT
CASSIGMGGNTEAFF
>TRBJ1-5|TRBV5-6|.|TRBD1
TGTGCCAGCAGCTTGGGGGGGACAGGGATAAGTCAGCCCCAGCATTTT
CASSLGGTGISQPQHF
>TRBJ1-6|TRBV19|.|TRBD1
TGTGCCAGTAGTACTAGGGACAGCATCTCACCCCTCCACTTT
CASSTRDSISPLHF
>TRBJ2-1|TRBV4-3|.|.
TGCGCCAGCAGCCAATCTGACAGAAACAATGAGCAGTTCTTC
CASSQSDRNNEQFF
>TRBJ2-3|TRBV7-2|.|TRBD2
TGTGCCAGCAGACCCGGACTAGCGGGGACAGATACGCAGTATTTT
CASRPGLAGTDTQYF
>TRBJ1-2|TRBV11-2|.|.
TGTGCCAGCAGCTTAGTTAACTCCCCCTATGGCTACACCTTC
CASSLVNSPYGYTF
>TRBJ2-1|TRBV7-2|.|TRBD2
TGTGCCAGCAGCGGACAGGGACTAGCGCCCGACAATGAGCAGTTCTTC
CASSGQGLAPDNEQFF
>TRBJ1-2|TRBV19|.|.
TGTGCCACCGCCCCCGTACGCGACTATGGCTACACCTTC
CATAPVRDYGYTF
>TRBJ1-2|TRBV5-1|.|TRBD1
TGCGCCAGCAGCTTGGCTTCAGGGGGAGATTCGTATGGCTACACCTTC
CASSLASGGDSYGYTF
>TRBJ2-5|TRBV28|.|TRBD2
TGTGCCAGCGGGTTACTAGCGGGGGGCCAAGAGACCCAGTACTTC
CASGLLAGGQETQYF
>TRBJ2-3|TRBV5-4|.|.
TGTGCCAGCAGCTTGGTAGGGGGGGCAGATACGCAGTATTTT
CASSLVGGADTQYF
>TRBJ2-5|TRBV2|.|TRBD1
TGTGCCAGCAGTGAGGGACAGACAAAAGAGACCCAGTACTTC
CASSEGQTKETQYF
>TRBJ1-4|TRBV4-1|.|.
TGCGCCAGCAGCCCCCGGCGGGGTGAAAAACTGTTTTTT
CASSPRRGEKLFF
>TRBJ2-7|TRBV19|.|TRBD1
TGTGCCAGTAGTCAGACAGGGGAGTACGAGCAGTACTTC
CASSQTGEYEQYF
>TRBJ1-3|TRBV7-8|.|TRBD1
TGTGCCAGCAGCTACTCACGGACAGGTTGGGTCGGAAACACCATATATTTT
CASSYSRTGWVGNTIYF
>TRBJ2-1|TRBV11-2|.|TRBD1
TGTGCCAGCAGCTACCCGGGACAGGCTCATGAGCAGTTCTTC
CASSYPGQAHEQFF
>TRBJ2-7|TRBV25-1|.|TRBD1
TGTGCCAGCAGTGATTTGGACAGGGGAACCTACGAGCAGTACTTC
CASSDLDRGTYEQYF
>TRBJ1-3|TRBV2|.|.
TGTGCCAGCAGTCGAAGTAGGGACAATCCCCGGATCTCTGGAAACACCATATATTTT
CASSRSRDNPRISGNTIYF
>TRBJ2-1|TRBV10-2|.|TRBD2
TGCGCCAGCGGACTAGCGGGGGGGCAAAATGAGCAGTTCTTC
CASGLAGGQNEQFF
>TRBJ1-4|TRBV13|.|TRBD1
TGTGCCAGCAGCCCCCCCCACAGGGGGCGAGTAGGAAAACTGTTTTTT
CASSPPHRGRVGKLFF
>TRBJ1-1|TRBV5-1|.|.
TGCGCCAGCAGCTTGCCCGACAGTGAAGCTTTCTTT
CASSLPDSEAFF
>TRBJ2-3|TRBV28|.|TRBD2
TGTGCCAGCAGACTAGCGGGAGTCTCAGATACGCAGTATTTT
CASRLAGVSDTQYF
>TRBJ1-6|TRBV7-2|.|.
TGTGCCAGCAGTCGGCAGGGGAGCTCCTATAATTCACCCCTCCACTTT
CASSRQGSSYNSPLHF
>TRBJ2-2|TRBV14|.|.
TGTGCCAGCAGCCAAGGCAATCGGGGGCAGTCGAGGACCGGGGAGCTGTTTTTT
CASSQGNRGQSRTGELFF
>TRBJ1-1|TRBV2|.|.
TGTGCCAGCACCATTCGACAGTTGAACACTGAAGCTTTCTTT
CASTIRQLNTEAFF
>TRBJ2-1|TRBV7-2|few|.
TGTGCCAGCAGCCAACGGGGCTCAATCGGGCAGTTCTTC
CASSQRGSIGQFF
>TRBJ1-6|TRBV28|.|.
TGTGCCAGCAGTTTAGGACCTCCAGCCCTCCACTTT
CASSLGPPALHF